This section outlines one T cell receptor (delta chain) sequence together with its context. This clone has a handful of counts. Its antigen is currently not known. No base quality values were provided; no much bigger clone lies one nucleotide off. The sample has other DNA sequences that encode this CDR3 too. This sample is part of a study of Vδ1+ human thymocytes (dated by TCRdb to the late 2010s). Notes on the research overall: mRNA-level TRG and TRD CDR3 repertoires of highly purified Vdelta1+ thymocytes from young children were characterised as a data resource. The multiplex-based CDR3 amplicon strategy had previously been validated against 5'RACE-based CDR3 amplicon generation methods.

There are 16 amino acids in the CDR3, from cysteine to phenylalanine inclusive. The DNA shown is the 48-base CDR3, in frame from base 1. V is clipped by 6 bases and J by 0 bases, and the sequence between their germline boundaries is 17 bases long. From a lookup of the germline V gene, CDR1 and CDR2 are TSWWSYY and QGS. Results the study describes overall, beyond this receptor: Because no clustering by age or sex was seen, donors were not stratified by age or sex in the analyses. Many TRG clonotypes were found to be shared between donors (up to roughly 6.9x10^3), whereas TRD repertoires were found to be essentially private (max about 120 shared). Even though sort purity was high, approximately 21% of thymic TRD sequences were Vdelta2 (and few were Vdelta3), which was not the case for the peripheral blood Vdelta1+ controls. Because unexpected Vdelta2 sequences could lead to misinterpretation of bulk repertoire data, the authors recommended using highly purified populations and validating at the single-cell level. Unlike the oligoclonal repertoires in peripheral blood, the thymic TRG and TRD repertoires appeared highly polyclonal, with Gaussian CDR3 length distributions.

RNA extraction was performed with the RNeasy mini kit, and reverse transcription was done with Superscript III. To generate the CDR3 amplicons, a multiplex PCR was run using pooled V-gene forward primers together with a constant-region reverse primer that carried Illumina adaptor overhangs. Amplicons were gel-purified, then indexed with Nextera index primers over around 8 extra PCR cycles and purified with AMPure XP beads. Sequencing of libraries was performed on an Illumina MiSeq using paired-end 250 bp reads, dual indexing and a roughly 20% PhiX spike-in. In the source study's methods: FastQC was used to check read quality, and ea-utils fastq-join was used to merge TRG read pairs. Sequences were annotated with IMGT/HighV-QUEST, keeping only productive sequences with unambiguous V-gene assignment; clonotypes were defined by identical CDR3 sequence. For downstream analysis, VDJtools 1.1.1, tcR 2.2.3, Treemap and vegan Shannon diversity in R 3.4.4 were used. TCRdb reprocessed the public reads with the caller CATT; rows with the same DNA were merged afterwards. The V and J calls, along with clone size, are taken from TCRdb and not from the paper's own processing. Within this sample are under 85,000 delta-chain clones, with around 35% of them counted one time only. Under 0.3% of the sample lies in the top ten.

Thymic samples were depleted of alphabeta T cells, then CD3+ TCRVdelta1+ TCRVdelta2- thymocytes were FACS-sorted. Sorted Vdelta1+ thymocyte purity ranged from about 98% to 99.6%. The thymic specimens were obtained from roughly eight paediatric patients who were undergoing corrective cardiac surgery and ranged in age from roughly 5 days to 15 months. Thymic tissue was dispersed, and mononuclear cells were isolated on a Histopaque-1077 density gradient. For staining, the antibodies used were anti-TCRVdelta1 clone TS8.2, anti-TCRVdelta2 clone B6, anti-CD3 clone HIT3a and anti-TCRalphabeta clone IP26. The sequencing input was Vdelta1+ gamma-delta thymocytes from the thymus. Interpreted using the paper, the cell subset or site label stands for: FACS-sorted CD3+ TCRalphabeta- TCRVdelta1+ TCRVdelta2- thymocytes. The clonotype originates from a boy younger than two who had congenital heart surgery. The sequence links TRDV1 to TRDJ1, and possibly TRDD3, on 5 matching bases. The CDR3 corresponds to CALGSSRGLNTDKLIF. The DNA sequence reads TGTGCTCTTGGTTCATCAAGGGGGTTGAACACCGATAAACTCATCTTT.